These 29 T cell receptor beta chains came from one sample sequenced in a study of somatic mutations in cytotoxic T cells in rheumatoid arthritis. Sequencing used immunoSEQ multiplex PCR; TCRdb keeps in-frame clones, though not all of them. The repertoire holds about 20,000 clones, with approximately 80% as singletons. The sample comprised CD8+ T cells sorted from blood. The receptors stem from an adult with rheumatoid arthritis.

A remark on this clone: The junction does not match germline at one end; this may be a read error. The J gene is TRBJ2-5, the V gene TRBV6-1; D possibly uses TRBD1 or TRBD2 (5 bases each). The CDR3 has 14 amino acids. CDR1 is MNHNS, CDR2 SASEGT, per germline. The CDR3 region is CASSEAGDQGKLDF. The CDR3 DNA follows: TGTGCCAGCAGTGAAGCGGGGGACCAGGGCAAGTTGGACTTC.

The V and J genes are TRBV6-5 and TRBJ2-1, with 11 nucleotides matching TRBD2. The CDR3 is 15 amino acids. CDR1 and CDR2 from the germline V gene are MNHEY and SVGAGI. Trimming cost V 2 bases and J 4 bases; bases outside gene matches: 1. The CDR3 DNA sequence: TGTGCCAGCAGTTACGGGACTAGCGGATACAATGAGCAGTTCTTC. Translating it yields CASSYGTSGYNEQFF.

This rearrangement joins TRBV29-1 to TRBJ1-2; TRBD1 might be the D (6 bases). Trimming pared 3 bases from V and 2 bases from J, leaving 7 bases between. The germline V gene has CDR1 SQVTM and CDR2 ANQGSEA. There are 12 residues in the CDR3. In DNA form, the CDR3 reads TGCAGCGTTGACGGGGGCAACTATGGCTACACCTTC. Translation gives CSVDGGNYGYTF.

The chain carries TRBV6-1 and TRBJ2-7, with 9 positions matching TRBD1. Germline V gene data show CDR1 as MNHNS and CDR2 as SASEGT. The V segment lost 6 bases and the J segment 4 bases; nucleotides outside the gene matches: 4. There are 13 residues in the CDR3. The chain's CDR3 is CASRDRGRYEQYF. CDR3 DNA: TGTGCCAGCAGGGACAGGGGAAGGTACGAGCAGTACTTC.

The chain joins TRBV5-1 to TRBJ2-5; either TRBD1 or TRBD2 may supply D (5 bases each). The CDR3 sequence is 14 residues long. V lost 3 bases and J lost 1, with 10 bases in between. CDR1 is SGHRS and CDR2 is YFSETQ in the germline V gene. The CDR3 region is CASSSGRIQETQYF. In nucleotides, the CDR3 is TGCGCCAGCAGCTCGGGACGGATCCAAGAGACCCAGTACTTC.

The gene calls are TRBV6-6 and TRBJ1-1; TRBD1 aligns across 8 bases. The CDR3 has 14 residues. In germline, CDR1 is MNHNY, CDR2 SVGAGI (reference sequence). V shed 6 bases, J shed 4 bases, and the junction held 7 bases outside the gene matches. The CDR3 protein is CASSQGAGGTEAFF. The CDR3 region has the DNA TGTGCCAGCAGCCAGGGGGCTGGAGGCACTGAAGCTTTCTTT.

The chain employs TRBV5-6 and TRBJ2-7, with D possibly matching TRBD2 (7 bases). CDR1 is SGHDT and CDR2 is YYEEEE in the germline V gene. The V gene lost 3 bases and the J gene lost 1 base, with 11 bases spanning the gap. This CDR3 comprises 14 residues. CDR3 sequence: CASSWGGPSYEQYF. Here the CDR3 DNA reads TGTGCCAGCAGCTGGGGGGGCCCATCCTACGAGCAGTACTTC. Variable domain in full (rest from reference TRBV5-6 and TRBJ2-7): DAGVTQSPTHLIKTRGQQVTLRCSPKSGHDTVSWYQQALGQGPQFIFQYYEEEERQRGNFPDRFSGHQFPNYSSELNVNALLLGDSALYLCASSWGGPSYEQYFGPGTRLTVT.

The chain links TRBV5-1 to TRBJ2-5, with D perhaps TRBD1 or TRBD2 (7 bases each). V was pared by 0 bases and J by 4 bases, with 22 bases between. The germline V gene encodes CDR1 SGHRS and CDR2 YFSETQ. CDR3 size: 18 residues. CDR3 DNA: TGCGCCAGCAGCTTGGTCGGGGAGGGGGCTATCTCCACAGAGACCCAGTACTTC. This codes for CASSLVGEGAISTETQYF.

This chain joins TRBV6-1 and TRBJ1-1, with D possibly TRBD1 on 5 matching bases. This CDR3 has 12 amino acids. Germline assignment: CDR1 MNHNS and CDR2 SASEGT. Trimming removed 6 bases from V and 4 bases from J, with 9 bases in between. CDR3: CASRGGSTEAFF. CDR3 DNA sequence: TGTGCCAGCAGGGGGGGTTCCACTGAAGCTTTCTTT.

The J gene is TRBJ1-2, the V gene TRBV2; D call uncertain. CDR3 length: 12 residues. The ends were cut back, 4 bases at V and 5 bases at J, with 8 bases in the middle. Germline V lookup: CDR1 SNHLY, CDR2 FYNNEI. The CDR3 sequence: CASSASGYGYTF. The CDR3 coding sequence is TGTGCCAGCAGTGCGTCCGGATATGGCTACACCTTC. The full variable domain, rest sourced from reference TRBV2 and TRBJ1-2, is EPEVTQTPSHQVTQMGQEVILRCVPISNHLYFYWYRQILGQKVEFLVSFYNNEISEKSEIFDDQFSVERPDGSNFTLKIRSTKLEDSAMYFCASSASGYGYTFGSGTRLTVV.

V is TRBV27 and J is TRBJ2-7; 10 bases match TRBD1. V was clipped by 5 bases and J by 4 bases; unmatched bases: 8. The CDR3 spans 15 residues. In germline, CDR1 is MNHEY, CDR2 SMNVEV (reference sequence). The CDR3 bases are TGTGCCAGCAGTCCCCCCGGACAGGGGGTGTACGAGCAGTACTTC. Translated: CASSPPGQGVYEQYF.

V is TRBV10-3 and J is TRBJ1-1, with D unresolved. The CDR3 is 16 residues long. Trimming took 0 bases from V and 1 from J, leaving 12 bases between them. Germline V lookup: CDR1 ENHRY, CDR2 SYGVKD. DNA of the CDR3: TGTGCCATCAGTGAGTCGAAAGACGGTCAGAACACTGAAGCTTTCTTT. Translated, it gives CAISESKDGQNTEAFF.

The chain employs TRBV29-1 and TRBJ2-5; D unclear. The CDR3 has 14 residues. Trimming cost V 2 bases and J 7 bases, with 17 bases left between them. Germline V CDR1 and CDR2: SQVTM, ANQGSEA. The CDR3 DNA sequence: TGCAGCGTTGAACTTATTGGGGTTGTGACGACCCAGTACTTC. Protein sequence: CSVELIGVVTTQYF.

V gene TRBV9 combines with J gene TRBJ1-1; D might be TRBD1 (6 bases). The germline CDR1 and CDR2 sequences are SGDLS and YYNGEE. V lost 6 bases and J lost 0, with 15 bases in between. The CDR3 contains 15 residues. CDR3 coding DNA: TGTGCCAGCACGGGGGGGGGCCCAATGAACACTGAAGCTTTCTTT. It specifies CASTGGGPMNTEAFF.

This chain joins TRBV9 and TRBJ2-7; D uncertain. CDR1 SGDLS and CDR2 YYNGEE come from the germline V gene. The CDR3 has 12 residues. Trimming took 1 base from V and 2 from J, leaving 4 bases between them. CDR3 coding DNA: TGTGCCAGCAGCGTAAATCCCTACGAGCAGTACTTC. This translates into CASSVNPYEQYF.

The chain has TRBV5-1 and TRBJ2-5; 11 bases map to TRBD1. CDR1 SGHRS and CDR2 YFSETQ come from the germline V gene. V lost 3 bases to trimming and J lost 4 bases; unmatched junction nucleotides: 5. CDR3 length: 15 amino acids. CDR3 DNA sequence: TGCGCCAGCAGCTCATGGACAGGGGGCGGAGAGACCCAGTACTTC. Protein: CASSSWTGGGETQYF.

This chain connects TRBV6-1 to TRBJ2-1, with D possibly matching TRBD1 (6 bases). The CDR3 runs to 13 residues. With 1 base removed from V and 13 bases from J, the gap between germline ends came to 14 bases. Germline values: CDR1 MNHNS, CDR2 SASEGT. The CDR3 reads CASSEEIQGIQFF. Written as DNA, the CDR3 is TGTGCCAGCAGTGAAGAAATCCAGGGGATTCAGTTCTTC.

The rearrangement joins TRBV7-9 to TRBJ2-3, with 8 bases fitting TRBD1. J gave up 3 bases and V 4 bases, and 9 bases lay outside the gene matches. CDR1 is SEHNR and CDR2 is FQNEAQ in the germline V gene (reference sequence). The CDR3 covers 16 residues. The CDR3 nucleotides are TGTGCCAGCAGCTCGCGACAGGGGCACACAACAGATACGCAGTATTTT. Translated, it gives CASSSRQGHTTDTQYF.

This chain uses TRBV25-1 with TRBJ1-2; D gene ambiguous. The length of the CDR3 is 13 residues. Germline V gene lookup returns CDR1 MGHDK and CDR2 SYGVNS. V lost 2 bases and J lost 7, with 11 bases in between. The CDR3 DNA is TGTGCCAGCAGTGAAGGAACGGCGGGTGGCTACACCTTC. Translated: CASSEGTAGGYTF.

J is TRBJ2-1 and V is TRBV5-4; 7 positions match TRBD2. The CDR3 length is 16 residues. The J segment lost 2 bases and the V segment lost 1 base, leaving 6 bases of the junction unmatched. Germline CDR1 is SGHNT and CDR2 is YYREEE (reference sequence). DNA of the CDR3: TGTGCCAGCAGCTTGTATTCGGGGAGGGCCTACAATGAGCAGTTCTTC. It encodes CASSLYSGRAYNEQFF.

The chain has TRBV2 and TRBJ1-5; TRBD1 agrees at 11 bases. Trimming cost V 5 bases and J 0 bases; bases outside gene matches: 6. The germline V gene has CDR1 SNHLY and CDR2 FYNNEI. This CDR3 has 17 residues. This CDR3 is CASSKGQGEGSNQPQHF. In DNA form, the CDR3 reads TGTGCCAGCAGTAAGGGACAGGGGGAAGGTAGCAATCAGCCCCAGCATTTT.

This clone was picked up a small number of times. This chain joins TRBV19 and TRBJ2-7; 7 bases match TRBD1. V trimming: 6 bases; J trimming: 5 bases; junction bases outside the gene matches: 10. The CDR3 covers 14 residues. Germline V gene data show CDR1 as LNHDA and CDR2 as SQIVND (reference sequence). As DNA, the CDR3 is TGTGCCAGTAGGCGTCAGGGGGAAGTCGACGAGCAGTACTTC. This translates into CASRRQGEVDEQYF.

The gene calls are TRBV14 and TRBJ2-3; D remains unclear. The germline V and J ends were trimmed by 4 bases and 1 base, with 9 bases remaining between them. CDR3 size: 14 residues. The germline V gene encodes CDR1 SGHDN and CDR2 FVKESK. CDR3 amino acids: CASSPVGGTDTQYF. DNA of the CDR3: TGTGCCAGCAGCCCGGTTGGGGGCACAGATACGCAGTATTTT.

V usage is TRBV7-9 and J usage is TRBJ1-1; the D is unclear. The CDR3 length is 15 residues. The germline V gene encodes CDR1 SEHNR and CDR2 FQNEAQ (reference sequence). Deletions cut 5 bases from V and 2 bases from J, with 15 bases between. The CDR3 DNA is TGTGCCAGCAGCCCAGAAGGGCAGGCAAACACTGAAGCTTTCTTT. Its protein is CASSPEGQANTEAFF.

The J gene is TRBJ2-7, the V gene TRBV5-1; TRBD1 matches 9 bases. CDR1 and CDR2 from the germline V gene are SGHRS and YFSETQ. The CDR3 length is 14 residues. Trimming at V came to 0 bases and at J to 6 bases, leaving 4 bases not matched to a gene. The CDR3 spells CASSLGQGVSEQYF. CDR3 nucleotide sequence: TGCGCCAGCAGCTTGGGACAGGGGGTCTCCGAGCAGTACTTC.

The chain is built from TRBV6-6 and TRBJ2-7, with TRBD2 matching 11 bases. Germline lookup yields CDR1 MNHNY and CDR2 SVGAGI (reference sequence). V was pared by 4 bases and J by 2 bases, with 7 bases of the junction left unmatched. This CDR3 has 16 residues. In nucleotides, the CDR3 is TGTGCCAGCAGTTCCTCTAGCGGGAGGCCCCCCTACGAGCAGTACTTC. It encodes CASSSSSGRPPYEQYF.

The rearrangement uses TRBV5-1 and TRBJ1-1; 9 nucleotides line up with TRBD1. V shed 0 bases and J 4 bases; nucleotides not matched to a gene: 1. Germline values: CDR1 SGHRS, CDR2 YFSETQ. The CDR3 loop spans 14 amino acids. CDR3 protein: CASSLVDRGTEAFF. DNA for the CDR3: TGCGCCAGCAGCTTGGTGGACAGGGGCACTGAAGCTTTCTTT.

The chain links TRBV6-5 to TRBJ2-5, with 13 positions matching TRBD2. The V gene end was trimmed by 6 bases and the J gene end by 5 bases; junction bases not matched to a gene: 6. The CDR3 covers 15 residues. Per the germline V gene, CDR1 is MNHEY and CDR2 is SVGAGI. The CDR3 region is CASRLAGGPEETQYF. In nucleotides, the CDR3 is TGTGCCAGCAGACTAGCGGGGGGGCCAGAGGAGACCCAGTACTTC.

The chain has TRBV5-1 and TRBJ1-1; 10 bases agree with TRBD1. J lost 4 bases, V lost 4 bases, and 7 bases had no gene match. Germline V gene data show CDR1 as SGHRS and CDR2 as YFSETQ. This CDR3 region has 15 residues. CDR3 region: CASSPDRGGGTEAFF. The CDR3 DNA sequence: TGCGCCAGCAGCCCGGACAGGGGGGGAGGCACTGAAGCTTTCTTT.